The source of this T cell receptor beta chain is a study of blood T cell repertoires in COVID-19 (dated by TCRdb to between 2020 and 2021). General notes on the study: The collaborator samples originated in the United States, Italy and Spain and spanned the acute and convalescent phases of COVID-19. The material from the prospective study consisted of cDNA or gDNA derived from T cells, B-cell-depleted T cells, or PBMCs. Subjects who had been exposed to COVID-19, were actively infected with it, or had recovered from it provided the deeply sampled blood TCRbeta repertoires that made up the dataset. The repertoires were made available in a free public database intended to serve as a resource for research on the immune response to SARS-CoV-2. The samples were drawn from the first 160 participants of the ongoing ImmuneRACE study and from some 1,300 subjects provided by 6 global collaborators. The sample metadata nearly always contained a de-identified subject ID, COVID-19 status, age in years and sex. HLA class I and class II types, where available, came from metadata supplied by the sample provider rather than from assay-based typing. The paper as a whole reports these results and caveats: The quantity of clinical and demographic metadata differed by source and by participant and was supplied without curation.

To note about this clone: The antigen this receptor binds is unknown. No much larger clone is present one base from it, and per-base qualities are unavailable.

V is clipped by 3 bases and J by 4 bases, and the sequence between their germline boundaries is 15 bases long. The CDR3 has 14 amino acids, counting the end cysteine and phenylalanine. The entry retains the CDR3 DNA only, 42 bases that are in frame from base 1. Via the germline V gene (reference sequence), CDR1 is DFQATT and CDR2 SNEGSKA. Enrolling through a virtual design, the prospective study's participants ranged in age from about 18 to 89 years and lived across 24 United States geographic areas. Cohort assignment in the prospective study relied on participant-reported clinical history from a screening survey and a study questionnaire. Exposed participants were defined as having been in contact with someone with a PCR-confirmed or clinician-diagnosed COVID-19 case within 2 weeks of study entry. In the prospective study, whole blood, serum and a nasopharyngeal or oropharyngeal swab were collected from each participant by mobile phlebotomists. Prospective study participants could optionally give additional blood draws and questionnaires over an approximately two-month period. Before DNA extraction, prospective study blood samples were shipped either frozen or at room temperature.

The immunoSEQ Assay, a bias-controlled multiplex PCR, was used to amplify TCRbeta CDR3 regions from genomic DNA. Per the authors' processing: Nucleated cell counts per sample were estimated from amplification of reference gene primers within the assay. Sequence reads were collapsed and filtered to measure the absolute abundance of every unique TCRbeta CDR3 rearrangement. Productive Simpson clonality was computed per sample as the square root of Simpson's diversity index over productive rearrangements. TCRdb obtained this table from immuneACCESS and retained in-frame rearrangements with V and J assigned. These tables miss some clones; where compared with another copy, unresolved V genes account for less than half of the shortfall, and the remainder is unexplained. V and J calls and clone size are copied from that table; D and trimming were computed from the DNA. The sample table lists roughly 230,000 clones, more than 75% of them with a count of one. 6.6% of the sample is taken by the ten largest.

The clonotype comes from a woman between 45 and 60 years old who had been exposed to COVID-19. The rearrangement combines TRBV20-1 with TRBJ1-1, with the D gene uncertain. The sequenced material came from PBMCs or T cells enriched from blood (not recorded which). In nucleotides, the sequence is TGCAGTGCTAGTCAAGCACGGTGGGCCACTGAAGCTTTCTTT. It is translated as CSASQARWATEAFF.